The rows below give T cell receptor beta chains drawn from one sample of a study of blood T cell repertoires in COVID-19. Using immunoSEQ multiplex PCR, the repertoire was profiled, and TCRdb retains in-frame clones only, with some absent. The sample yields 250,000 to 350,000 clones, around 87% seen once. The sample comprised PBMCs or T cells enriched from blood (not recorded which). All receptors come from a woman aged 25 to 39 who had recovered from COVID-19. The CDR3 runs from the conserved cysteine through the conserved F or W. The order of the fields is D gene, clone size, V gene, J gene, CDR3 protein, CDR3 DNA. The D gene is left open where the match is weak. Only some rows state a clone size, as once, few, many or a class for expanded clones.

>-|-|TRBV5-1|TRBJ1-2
CASSSPGGQHSNYGYTF
TGCGCCAGCAGCTCCCCAGGCGGACAGCATTCTAACTATGGCTACACCTTC
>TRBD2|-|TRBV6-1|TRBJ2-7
CASSGSGGDYYEQYF
TGTGCCAGCAGTGGAAGCGGGGGCGACTACTACGAGCAGTACTTC
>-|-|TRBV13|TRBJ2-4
CASSPYSGGLAKNIQYF
TGTGCCAGCAGCCCATACTCTGGGGGGTTGGCCAAAAACATTCAGTACTTC
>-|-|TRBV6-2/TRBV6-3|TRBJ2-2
CASSSDNGGELFF
TGTGCCAGCAGTTCCGACAATGGCGGGGAGCTGTTTTTT
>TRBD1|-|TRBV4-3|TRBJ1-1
CASSRGTGVNTEAFF
TGCGCCAGCAGCCGGGGGACAGGGGTGAACACTGAAGCTTTCTTT
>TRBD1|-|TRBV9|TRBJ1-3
CASSITTGPTIGNTIYF
TGTGCCAGCAGCATAACGACAGGGCCCACAATAGGAAACACCATATATTTT
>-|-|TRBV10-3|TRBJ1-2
CAISERYRTNYGYTF
TGTGCCATCAGTGAGAGGTACAGGACTAACTATGGCTACACCTTC
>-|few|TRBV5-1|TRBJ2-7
CASSLLGGTYEQYF
TGCGCCAGCAGCTTGTTAGGGGGTACCTACGAGCAGTACTTC
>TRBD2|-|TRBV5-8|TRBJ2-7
CASSFGASGAYEQYF
TGTGCCAGCAGCTTTGGGGCTAGCGGGGCCTACGAGCAGTACTTC
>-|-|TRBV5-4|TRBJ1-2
CASSLWGVYGYTF
TGTGCCAGCAGCTTGTGGGGGGTCTATGGCTACACCTTC
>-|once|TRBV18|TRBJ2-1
CASSPTGPNEQFF
TGTGCCAGCTCACCAACAGGGCCTAATGAGCAGTTCTTC
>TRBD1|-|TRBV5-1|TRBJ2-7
CASSLARDRVTYEQYF
TGCGCCAGCAGCTTGGCCCGGGACAGGGTAACCTACGAGCAGTACTTC
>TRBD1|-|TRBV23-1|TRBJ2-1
CASSQSVGTGVRKSSYNEQFF
TGCGCCAGCAGTCAATCGGTAGGGACAGGGGTGCGAAAGAGCTCCTACAATGAGCAGTTCTTC
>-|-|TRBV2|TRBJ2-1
CASSDVGRTRANNEQFF
TGTGCCAGCAGTGATGTTGGGAGAACTAGGGCCAACAATGAGCAGTTCTTC
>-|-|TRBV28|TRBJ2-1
CASSFPPISGNEQFF
TGTGCCAGCAGTTTCCCGCCAATCAGCGGGAATGAGCAGTTCTTC
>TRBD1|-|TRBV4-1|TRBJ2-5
CASSRTGWETQYF
TGCGCCAGCAGCCGGACAGGGTGGGAGACCCAGTACTTC
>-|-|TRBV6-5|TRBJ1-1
CASSYRGGREAFF
TGTGCCAGCAGTTACAGGGGTGGCCGTGAAGCTTTCTTT
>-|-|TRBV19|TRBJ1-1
CASSQGGLNTEAFF
TGTGCCAGTAGCCAGGGAGGCCTGAACACTGAAGCTTTCTTT
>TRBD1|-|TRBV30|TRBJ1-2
CAWSVGTGGGYGYTF
TGTGCCTGGAGTGTGGGGACAGGGGGCGGCTATGGCTACACCTTC
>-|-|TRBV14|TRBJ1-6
CASSQSNQGSPLHF
TGTGCCAGCAGCCAGAGCAATCAGGGCTCACCCCTCCACTTT
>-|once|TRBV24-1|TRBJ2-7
CATERQVSAPYEQYF
TGTGCCACCGAGAGACAGGTCAGCGCACCCTACGAGCAGTACTTC
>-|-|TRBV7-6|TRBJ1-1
CASSLQPGREGNTEAFF
TGTGCCAGCAGCCTCCAGCCAGGTCGAGAAGGGAACACTGAAGCTTTCTTT
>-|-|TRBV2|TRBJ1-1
CASSEFGGRTEAFF
TGTGCCAGCAGTGAATTCGGAGGGAGGACTGAAGCTTTCTTT
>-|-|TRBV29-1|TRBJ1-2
CSVSASYGYTF
TGCAGCGTTTCTGCGAGCTATGGCTACACCTTC
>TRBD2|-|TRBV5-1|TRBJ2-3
CASSLAGGLLNPSTDTQYF
TGCGCCAGCAGCCTAGCGGGGGGACTACTTAACCCTAGCACAGATACGCAGTATTTT
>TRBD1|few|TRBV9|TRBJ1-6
CASSETGDSYNSPLHF
TGTGCCAGCAGCGAGACAGGGGACTCCTATAATTCACCCCTCCACTTT
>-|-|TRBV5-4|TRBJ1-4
CASSLQGEDEKLFF
TGTGCCAGCAGCTTACAGGGAGAGGATGAAAAACTGTTTTTT
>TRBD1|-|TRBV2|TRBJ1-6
CASTRTGARSPLHF
TGTGCCAGCACCCGGACAGGGGCGCGTTCACCCCTCCACTTT
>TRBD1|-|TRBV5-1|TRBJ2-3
CASSVGQANTDTQYF
TGCGCCAGCAGCGTGGGACAGGCCAACACAGATACGCAGTATTTT
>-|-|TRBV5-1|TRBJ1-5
CASSLSPNQPQHF
TGCGCCAGCAGCTTGTCCCCAAATCAGCCCCAGCATTTT
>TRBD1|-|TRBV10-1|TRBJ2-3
CASGTGDTDTQYF
TGCGCCAGCGGGACAGGTGACACAGATACGCAGTATTTT
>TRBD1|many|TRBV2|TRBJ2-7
CASHLGQIHF
TGTGCCAGTCACCTGGGACAGATTCACTTC
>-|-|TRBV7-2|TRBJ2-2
CASSLKGVHTGELFF
TGTGCCAGCAGCTTAAAAGGGGTCCACACCGGGGAGCTGTTTTTT
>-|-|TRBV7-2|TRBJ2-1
CASSLVRAGEQFF
TGTGCCAGCAGCTTAGTCCGAGCAGGCGAGCAGTTCTTC
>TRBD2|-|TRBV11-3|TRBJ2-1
CASSLNAGGRFYNEQFF
TGTGCCAGCAGCTTAAACGCGGGGGGGCGGTTTTACAATGAGCAGTTCTTC
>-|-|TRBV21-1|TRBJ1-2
CASITTGTYGYTF
TGTGCCAGCATCACTACAGGGACCTATGGCTACACCTTC
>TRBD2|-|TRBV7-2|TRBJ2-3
CASSRLAGLITDTQYF
TGTGCCAGCAGCCGGCTAGCGGGTCTAATCACAGATACGCAGTATTTT
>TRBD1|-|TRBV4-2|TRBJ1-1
CASSPRTGGMMNTEAFF
TGTGCCAGCAGCCCTCGGACAGGGGGGATGATGAACACTGAAGCTTTCTTT
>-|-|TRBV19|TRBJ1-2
CASSNAGLSYGYTF
TGTGCCAGTAGTAACGCAGGGCTCTCCTATGGCTACACCTTC
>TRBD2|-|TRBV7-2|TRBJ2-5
CASSPGLAGETQYF
TGTGCCAGCAGCCCGGGACTAGCGGGGGAAACCCAGTACTTC
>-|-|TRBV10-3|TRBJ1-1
CAISEDRFQTEAFF
TGTGCCATCAGTGAGGACAGGTTCCAGACTGAAGCTTTCTTT
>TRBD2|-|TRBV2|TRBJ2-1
CASSPGTSDYNEQFF
TGTGCCAGCAGTCCAGGGACTAGTGACTACAATGAGCAGTTCTTC
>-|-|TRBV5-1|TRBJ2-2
CASSLGTANTGELFF
TGCGCCAGCAGCTTGGGGACAGCGAACACCGGGGAGCTGTTTTTT
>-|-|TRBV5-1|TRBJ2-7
CASSLAQPGEGYEQYF
TGCGCCAGCAGCTTGGCCCAGCCAGGGGAGGGCTACGAGCAGTACTTC
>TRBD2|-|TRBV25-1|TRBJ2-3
CASRATEAGGTQYF
TGTGCCAGCAGGGCTACTGAAGCGGGGGGTACGCAGTATTTT
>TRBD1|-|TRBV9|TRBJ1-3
CASSVGTGAYGNTIYF
TGTGCCAGCAGCGTAGGCACAGGGGCCTATGGAAACACCATATATTTT
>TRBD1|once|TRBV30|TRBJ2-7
CALNRDRGNEQYF
TGTGCCTTAAACCGGGACAGGGGAAACGAGCAGTACTTC
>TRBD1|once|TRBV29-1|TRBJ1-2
CSVAGTDNYGYTF
TGCAGCGTGGCCGGGACAGATAACTATGGCTACACCTTC
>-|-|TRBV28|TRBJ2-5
CAIAEGLETQYF
TGTGCCATCGCGGAGGGTTTGGAGACCCAGTACTTC
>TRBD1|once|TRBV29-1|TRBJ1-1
CSVTGEGNTEAFF
TGCAGCGTTACAGGGGAAGGGAACACTGAAGCTTTCTTT
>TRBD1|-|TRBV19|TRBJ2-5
CASRGHGTGTKETQYF
TGTGCCAGTAGAGGTCACGGGACAGGGACCAAAGAGACCCAGTACTTC
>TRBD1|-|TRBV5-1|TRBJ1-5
CASSWTGLGQPQHF
TGCGCCAGCAGCTGGACAGGCCTTGGGCAGCCCCAGCATTTT
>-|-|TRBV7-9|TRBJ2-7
CASTYRDGGVEQYF
TGTGCCAGCACCTACCGGGACGGAGGGGTCGAGCAGTACTTC
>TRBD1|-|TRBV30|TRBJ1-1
CAWGDRRLNTEAFF
TGTGCCTGGGGGGACAGGCGTCTGAACACTGAAGCTTTCTTT
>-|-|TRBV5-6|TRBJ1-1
CASTQVGWGDTEAFF
TGTGCCAGCACCCAAGTCGGGTGGGGCGACACTGAAGCTTTCTTT
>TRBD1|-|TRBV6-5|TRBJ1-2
CASSLQGADYGYTF
TGTGCCAGCAGCTTACAGGGGGCGGACTATGGCTACACCTTC
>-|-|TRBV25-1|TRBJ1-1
CASSESGFNTEAFF
TGTGCCAGCAGTGAATCAGGGTTTAACACTGAAGCTTTCTTT